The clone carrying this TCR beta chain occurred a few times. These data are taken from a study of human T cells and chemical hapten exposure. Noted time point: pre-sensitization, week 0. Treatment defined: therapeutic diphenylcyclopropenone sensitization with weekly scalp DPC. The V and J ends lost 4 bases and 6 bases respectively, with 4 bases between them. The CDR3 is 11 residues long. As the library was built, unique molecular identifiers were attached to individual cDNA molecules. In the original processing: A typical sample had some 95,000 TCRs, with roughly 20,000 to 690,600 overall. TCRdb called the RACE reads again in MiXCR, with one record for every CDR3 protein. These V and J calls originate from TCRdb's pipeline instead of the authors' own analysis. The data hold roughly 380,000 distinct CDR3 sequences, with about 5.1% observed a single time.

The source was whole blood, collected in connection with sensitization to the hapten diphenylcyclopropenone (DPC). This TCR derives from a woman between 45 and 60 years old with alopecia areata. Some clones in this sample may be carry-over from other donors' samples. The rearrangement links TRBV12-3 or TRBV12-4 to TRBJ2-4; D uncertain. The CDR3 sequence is CASSYVNIQYF. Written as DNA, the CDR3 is TGTGCCAGCAGTTATGTAAACATTCAGTACTTC.